The 9 T cell receptor beta chains below all came from one sample that was sequenced in a study of T cells after yellow fever vaccination. TCRdb processed the 5' RACE reads anew with MiXCR; each CDR3 protein has one entry. The table records approximately 58,000 distinct CDR3 sequences, 4.5% to 6% of them present only once. Specimen: PBMCs, either bulk or a sorted T-cell subset (CD4+, CD8+, memory, or dextramer-sorted; not recorded which), collected on the day of the yellow fever booster vaccination. The source of these receptors is a man aged 18 to 29 who received the YFV17D yellow fever vaccine.

This clonotype was seen at least ten times. The chain recombines TRBV5-1 with TRBJ1-2; D is perhaps TRBD1 (6 bases). This CDR3 spans 15 amino acids. V lost 3 bases to trimming and J lost 8 bases, with 20 bases between them. Germline V CDR1 and CDR2: SGHRS, YFSETQ. The CDR3 is CASSSGQGTSDGYTF. As DNA, the CDR3 is TGCGCCAGCAGCTCGGGGCAGGGGACATCGGACGGCTACACCTTC.

The chain couples TRBV5-6 to TRBJ2-3; either TRBD1 or TRBD2 may supply D (5 bases each). The germline gives CDR1 SGHDT, CDR2 YYEEEE. This CDR3 has 15 residues. The V end was cut by 4 bases, the J end by 2 bases, with 14 bases between. The chain's CDR3 is CASSGTGFYTDTQYF. The CDR3 DNA is TGTGCCAGCAGCGGGACCGGGTTTTACACAGATACGCAGTATTTT. The full variable domain, in which reference TRBV5-6 and TRBJ2-3 provide the parts outside the CDR3, is DAGVTQSPTHLIKTRGQQVTLRCSPKSGHDTVSWYQQALGQGPQFIFQYYEEEERQRGNFPDRFSGHQFPNYSSELNVNALLLGDSALYLCASSGTGFYTDTQYFGPGTRLTVL.

This clonotype was observed at least ten times. V usage is TRBV20-1 and J usage is TRBJ1-6; possible D gene TRBD1, 5 bases. V dropped 1 base and J dropped 10 bases, with 14 bases sitting between them. The CDR3 contains 14 residues. The germline gives CDR1 DFQATT, CDR2 SNEGSKA (reference sequence). CDR3 sequence reads: CSARVVAEGSPLHF. The CDR3 DNA follows: TGCAGTGCTAGAGTAGTCGCCGAGGGGTCACCCCTCCACTTT.

This clonotype was counted a few times. This chain connects TRBV15 to TRBJ2-7; TRBD1 agrees at 8 bases. V lost 6 bases, J lost 4 bases, and 8 bases stayed unmatched. CDR3 size: 14 residues. Germline CDR1 is LNHNV and CDR2 is YYDKDF (reference sequence). Here the CDR3 reads CATRSEQGGYEQYF. The CDR3 DNA reads TGTGCCACCAGGTCGGAACAGGGGGGATACGAGCAGTACTTC.

The sample holds many counts of this clonotype. V gene TRBV20-1 combines with J gene TRBJ2-5; D gene ambiguous. Germline CDR1 reads DFQATT; CDR2 reads SNEGSKA (reference sequence). The CDR3 consists of 15 residues. The germline V and J ends were trimmed by 3 bases and 5 bases, with 19 bases remaining between them. The CDR3 nucleotides read TGCAGTGCTAGGGGCATGTGGGAACGTATGGAGACCCAGTACTTC. Encoded protein: CSARGMWERMETQYF.

This clonotype was seen at least ten times. The chain joins TRBV5-1 to TRBJ1-1; D call uncertain. The ends were cut back, 7 bases at V and 0 bases at J, with 10 bases in the middle. Germline V gene sequence: CDR1 SGHRS, CDR2 YFSETQ. The CDR3 is 13 residues long. CDR3 in amino acids: CASAPGLNTEAFF. The CDR3 coding sequence is TGCGCCAGCGCCCCCGGACTGAACACTGAAGCTTTCTTT. The full variable domain, with the rest looked up from reference TRBV5-1 and TRBJ1-1, is KAGVTQTPRYLIKTRGQQVTLSCSPISGHRSVSWYQQTPGQGLQFLFEYFSETQRNKGNFPGRFSGRQFSNSRSEMNVSTLELGDSALYLCASAPGLNTEAFFGQGTRLTVV.

This clonotype appeared a single time. Just one base apart from a much larger clone, this may be a read error. V usage is TRBV6-5 and J usage is TRBJ1-2; D may be TRBD1 (5 bases). Trimming stripped 5 bases from V and 5 bases from J, with 12 bases between. The CDR3 is made up of 13 amino acids. Germline loops: CDR1 MNHEY, CDR2 SVGAGI. This CDR3 is CASSPGRGYGYTF. Written as DNA, the CDR3 is TGTGCCAGCAGTCCGGGACGGGGTTATGGCTACACCTTC.

Many counts were recorded for this clonotype. This chain connects TRBV5-1 to TRBJ1-2; D is uncertain. The germline gives CDR1 SGHRS, CDR2 YFSETQ. The CDR3 totals 11 residues. The V and J ends lost 4 bases and 8 bases respectively, with 9 bases between them. The CDR3: CASSAGGGYTF. CDR3 nucleotide sequence: TGCGCCAGCAGCGCAGGAGGGGGCTACACCTTC.

This clonotype has ten or more counts. V is TRBV7-9 and J is TRBJ2-5; TRBD2 matches at 7 bases. Germline assignment: CDR1 SEHNR and CDR2 FQNEAQ (reference sequence). Trimming removed 5 bases from V and 5 bases from J; junction bases left unmatched: 5. The CDR3 contains 13 residues. Written as DNA, the CDR3 is TGTGCCAGCAGCGACGGACTAGAGGAGACCCAGTACTTC. It encodes CASSDGLEETQYF.